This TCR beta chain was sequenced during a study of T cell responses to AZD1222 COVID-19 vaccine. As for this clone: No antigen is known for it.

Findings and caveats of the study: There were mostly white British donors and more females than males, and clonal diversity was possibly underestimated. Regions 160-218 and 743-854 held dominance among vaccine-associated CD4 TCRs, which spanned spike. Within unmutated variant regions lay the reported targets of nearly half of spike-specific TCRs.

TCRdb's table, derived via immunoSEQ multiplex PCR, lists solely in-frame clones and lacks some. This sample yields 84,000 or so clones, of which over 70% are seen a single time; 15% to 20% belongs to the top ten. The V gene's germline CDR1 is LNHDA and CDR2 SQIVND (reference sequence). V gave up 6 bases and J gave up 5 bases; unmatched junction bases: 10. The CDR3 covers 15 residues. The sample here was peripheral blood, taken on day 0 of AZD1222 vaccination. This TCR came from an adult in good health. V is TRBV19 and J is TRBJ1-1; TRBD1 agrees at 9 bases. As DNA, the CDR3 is TGTGCCAGTAGCCCTACACAGGGGGCAGGTACTGAAGCTTTCTTT. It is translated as CASSPTQGAGTEAFF.